What follows are 27 T cell receptor beta chains derived from one specimen sequenced in a study of memory CD4+ T cells and cytomegalovirus serostatus (dated 2019 in TCRdb). Receptor libraries were prepared by the immunoSEQ multiplex PCR assay. TCRdb mirrors the immuneACCESS table, restricted to in-frame sequences. Some clones are absent from its copies; in checked studies, under half trace to an unresolved V gene, and the reason for the others is unknown. Present in this sample are about 42,000 clones, 78% of which were seen just once. Less than 0.6% of the sample is taken by the ten largest. A FACSAria II was used to sort memory CD4+ T cells, defined as single viable CD3+CD4+CD8-CD45RO+ cells. Specimen: memory CD4+ T cells from blood. All receptors derive from an adult in good health and CMV-seronegative.

This chain connects TRBV2 to TRBJ1-5; possibly TRBD1 for D (5 bases). Trimming left V 6 bases short and J 2 bases short, with 14 bases between. CDR3 size: 15 residues. Germline CDR1 SNHLY, CDR2 FYNNEI. The CDR3 nucleotides read TGTGCCAGCAGCAGGGAGATGGGCGGCAATCAGCCCCAGCATTTT. Protein: CASSREMGGNQPQHF. The full variable domain, in which reference TRBV2 and TRBJ1-5 provide the parts outside the CDR3, is EPEVTQTPSHQVTQMGQEVILRCVPISNHLYFYWYRQILGQKVEFLVSFYNNEISEKSEIFDDQFSVERPDGSNFTLKIRSTKLEDSAMYFCASSREMGGNQPQHFGDGTRLSIL.

The V call is TRBV2, the J call TRBJ1-6, with 10 positions matching TRBD1. V shed 11 bases, J shed 8 bases, and the junction held 6 bases outside the gene matches. The CDR3 sequence is 13 residues long. From germline, CDR1 is SNHLY and CDR2 FYNNEI. CDR3 DNA sequence: TGTGCCCACGGTGGACAGGGGGATTCACCCCTCCACTTT. Translation gives CAHGGQGDSPLHF.

This rearrangement joins TRBV11-1 to TRBJ2-1; D gene uncertain. There are 15 residues in the CDR3. The germline V gene encodes CDR1 SGHAT and CDR2 FQDESV (reference sequence). V was shortened by 5 bases and J by 3 bases, with 14 bases between the two germline ends. The CDR3 nucleotides read TGTGCCAGCAGCCCAGACGGAGCATTCTACAATGAGCAGTTCTTC. Residues: CASSPDGAFYNEQFF.

The chain recombines TRBV6-5 with TRBJ1-1, with D unclear. Trimming pared 5 bases from V and 11 bases from J, leaving 18 bases between. CDR3 size: 13 residues. Germline CDR1 reads MNHEY; CDR2 reads SVGAGI. The CDR3 region has the DNA TGTGCCAGCAGTGAAGCGCCTTCGCGTGACGCTTTCTTT. Translating gives CASSEAPSRDAFF.

The chain is built from TRBV5-4 and TRBJ1-1; possibly TRBD1 for D (5 bases). The CDR3 runs 15 residues. Between the trimmed V and J ends, which lost 5 bases and 5 bases, there was a span of 19 bases. In germline, CDR1 is SGHNT, CDR2 YYREEE (reference sequence). CDR3 sequence reads: CASRSRRGGTTEAFF. As DNA, the CDR3 is TGTGCCAGCAGATCAAGACGGGGGGGGACGACTGAAGCTTTCTTT.

The gene calls are TRBV5-6 and TRBJ2-5; D possibly matches TRBD1 or TRBD2 (6 bases each). The CDR3 extends over 19 amino acids. V was cut by 4 bases and J by 0 bases, with 25 bases left in between. Germline CDR1 and CDR2: SGHDT and YYEEEE. The CDR3 protein is CASSRRGGGRGVYQETQYF. Written as DNA, the CDR3 is TGTGCCAGCAGCCGACGCGGAGGGGGGCGGGGAGTGTACCAAGAGACCCAGTACTTC.

Only one count was recorded for this clone. At one of its ends the junction is not consistent with the germline gene, which may arise from a read error. This chain uses TRBV7-7 with TRBJ2-2; TRBD2 aligns across 10 bases. In germline, CDR1 is SSHAT, CDR2 FNYEAQ (reference sequence). The CDR3 consists of 19 residues. CDR3 nucleotide sequence: TGTGCTAGCAGCTTAGGGATAGCGGGGGGCCCAAAGGACACCGGGGAGCTGTTTTTT. This codes for CASSLGIAGGPKDTGELFF.

V and J are TRBV6-5 and TRBJ2-1, with TRBD1 identical over 12 bases. The CDR3 is 14 amino acids. From germline, CDR1 is MNHEY and CDR2 SVGAGI. With V trimmed by 4 bases and J by 9 bases, 4 bases remained unmatched. The CDR3 coding sequence is TGTGCCAGCAGTTCGGGACAGGGGGCCGGTGAGCAGTTCTTC. Its protein is CASSSGQGAGEQFF.

This clone was counted a single time. The chain links TRBV29-1 to TRBJ2-3; D uncertain. The V end was cut by 1 base, the J end by 6 bases, with 8 bases between. The CDR3 extends over 12 amino acids. Germline-derived CDR1 and CDR2 are SQVTM and ANQGSEA. CDR3 sequence reads: CSVEAALDTQYF. CDR3 bases: TGCAGCGTTGAAGCGGCCTTGGATACGCAGTATTTT.

The chain joins TRBV11-2 to TRBJ1-6; D remains ambiguous. Trimming took off 5 bases at V and 16 bases at J, with 18 bases between the two ends. There are 13 residues in the CDR3. Germline values: CDR1 SGHAT, CDR2 FQNNGV. CDR3 DNA sequence: TGTGCCAGCAGCCACTTGACTAAAAGGGCACTCCACTTT. It is translated as CASSHLTKRALHF. Variable domain in full (rest from reference TRBV11-2 and TRBJ1-6): EAGVAQSPRYKIIEKRQSVAFWCNPISGHATLYWYQQILGQGPKLLIQFQNNGVVDDSQLPKDRFSAERLKGVDSTLKIQPAKLEDSAVYLCASSHLTKRALHFGNGTRLTVT.

This sequence joins TRBV7-3 and TRBJ2-2, with no clear D. Germline CDR1 is SGHTA and CDR2 is FQGTGA. The CDR3 sequence is 12 residues long. With 4 bases removed from V and 6 bases from J, the gap between germline ends came to 6 bases. This chain's CDR3 is CASSSRPGELFF. CDR3 nucleotides: TGTGCCAGCAGCTCCCGCCCCGGGGAGCTGTTTTTT.

The chain carries TRBV5-4 and TRBJ2-5, with D maybe TRBD1 (6 bases). CDR3 length: 13 residues. V was clipped by 2 bases and J by 4 bases, with 9 bases between them. The V gene's germline CDR1 is SGHNT and CDR2 YYREEE (reference sequence). CDR3 residues: CASSLSGVETQYF. DNA of the CDR3: TGTGCCAGCAGCTTATCAGGGGTAGAGACCCAGTACTTC.

V usage is TRBV19 and J usage is TRBJ2-5; tentative D call: TRBD2 (5 bases). Germline loops: CDR1 LNHDA, CDR2 SQIVND (reference sequence). Trimming removed 3 bases at V and 2 bases at J, with 10 bases between. The CDR3 contains 14 residues. Written as DNA, the CDR3 is TGTGCCAGTAGTATTTCGGGAAGGCAAGAGACCCAGTACTTC. Its translation is CASSISGRQETQYF.

The chain is built from TRBV5-1 and TRBJ1-2; TRBD1 agrees at 8 bases. V shed 4 bases, J shed 6 bases, and the junction held 8 bases outside the gene matches. The CDR3 runs to 14 residues. Germline V gene data show CDR1 as SGHRS and CDR2 as YFSETQ. The CDR3 loop is CASSPRTGKNGYTF. The DNA for the CDR3 is TGCGCCAGCAGCCCAAGGACAGGGAAAAATGGCTACACCTTC.

This clone is a singleton in its sample. The CDR3 here is CASSLASQSGQYF. DNA for the CDR3: TGCGCCAGCAGCTTGGCTAGCCAGTCGGGGCAGTATTTT. V gene TRBV5-1 combines with J gene TRBJ2-3; D might be TRBD2 (5 bases). This CDR3 has 13 residues. The germline V gene has CDR1 SGHRS and CDR2 YFSETQ. With 0 bases removed from V and 11 bases from J, the gap between germline ends came to 13 bases. Combining the CDR3 with reference TRBV5-1 and TRBJ2-3 gives the whole variable domain KAGVTQTPRYLIKTRGQQVTLSCSPISGHRSVSWYQQTPGQGLQFLFEYFSETQRNKGNFPGRFSGRQFSNSRSEMNVSTLELGDSALYLCASSLASQSGQYFGPGTRLTVL.

The rearrangement links TRBV18 to TRBJ2-5; the D gene is possibly TRBD1 (6 bases). CDR3 length: 13 residues. With 3 bases removed from V and 3 bases from J, the gap between germline ends came to 8 bases. CDR1 and CDR2 from the germline V gene are KGHSH and LQKENI. This CDR3 is CASSPRTEETQYF. For the CDR3, the DNA is TGTGCCAGCTCACCTCGGACAGAAGAGACCCAGTACTTC.

This clone was picked up a small number of times. V gene TRBV2 combines with J gene TRBJ2-7; no definite D call. CDR1 and CDR2 (germline): SNHLY, FYNNEI. The ends were cut back, 7 bases at V and 4 bases at J, with 14 bases in the middle. The CDR3 is 13 amino acids. The CDR3 DNA reads as TGTGCCAGCAAAAAAATAGTCTCGTACGAGCAGTACTTC. It yields the protein CASKKIVSYEQYF.

The chain employs TRBV6-1 and TRBJ2-1; 8 bases line up with TRBD2. Germline values: CDR1 MNHNS, CDR2 SASEGT. The CDR3 is 12 residues long. The V segment lost 6 bases and the J segment 12 bases; nucleotides outside the gene matches: 7. The CDR3 loop is CASRNPAGAQFF. CDR3 DNA sequence: TGTGCCAGCAGAAACCCAGCGGGGGCGCAGTTCTTC.

The V gene is TRBV5-6, the J gene TRBJ1-5; D remains unclear. V lost 4 bases and J lost 7, with 9 bases in between. The germline gives CDR1 SGHDT, CDR2 YYEEEE. The CDR3 is made up of 12 amino acids. CDR3 bases: TGTGCCAGCAGCGGGGTTGGACAGCCCCAGCATTTT. As protein: CASSGVGQPQHF.

This clone was seen only a few times. The CDR3 here is CASGGGQGSSPLHF. DNA for the CDR3: TGTGCCAGCGGGGGGGGACAGGGGAGTTCACCCCTCCACTTT. The rearrangement joins TRBV2 to TRBJ1-6; 10 bases line up with TRBD1. The CDR3 has 14 residues. J gave up 9 bases and V 8 bases, and 7 bases lay outside the gene matches. The V gene's germline CDR1 is SNHLY and CDR2 FYNNEI.

This clone came up once. No conserved phenylalanine or tryptophan is present at the end of the CDR3, so a read error is the likely explanation. It is unclear where the CDR3 begins or ends on the DNA, so no DNA is shown, and the CDR3 is as TCRdb lists it. The chain uses TRBV23-1 and TRBJ1-2. TRBV23-1 belongs to the ORF category, with a function that is uncertain. The CDR3 has 11 amino acids, counting both end residues. CDR3 amino acids: CASSQSREPGH.

This clone was seen only once. This chain uses TRBV4-2 with TRBJ2-3; 10 nucleotides agree with TRBD2. The germline V gene has CDR1 LGHNA and CDR2 YNFKEQ. V shed 0 bases and J 0 bases; nucleotides not matched to a gene: 12. The CDR3 is 20 residues long. The CDR3 DNA is TGTGCCAGCAGCCAAGAACCGGCCAGCGGGGGGGCCCTGAGCACAGATACGCAGTATTTT. Its protein product is CASSQEPASGGALSTDTQYF.

This clone was recorded once. The chain employs TRBV5-6 and TRBJ2-5, with 10 bases fitting TRBD1. Germline V gives CDR1 SGHDT, CDR2 YYEEEE. V was clipped by 1 base and J by 11 bases; unmatched bases: 11. This CDR3 region has 15 residues. The CDR3 region is CASSLPGTGVGEQYF. In nucleotides, the CDR3 is TGTGCCAGCAGCTTGCCCGGGACAGGGGTTGGTGAGCAGTACTTC.

V gene TRBV2 combines with J gene TRBJ1-1; 8 bases are shared with TRBD1. This CDR3 spans 13 amino acids. V lost 6 bases, J lost 6 bases, and 6 bases stayed unmatched. Germline V gene data show CDR1 as SNHLY and CDR2 as FYNNEI. The CDR3 nucleotides read TGTGCCAGCAGGTATACAGGGGGGGCTGAAGCTTTCTTT. This sequence encodes CASRYTGGAEAFF.

J is TRBJ2-3 and V is TRBV11-2, with 7 bases matching TRBD2. This CDR3 contains 16 residues. With V trimmed by 3 bases and J by 0 bases, 6 bases remained unmatched. Germline CDR1 and CDR2: SGHAT and FQNNGV. The CDR3 here is CASSFSSRGSTDTQYF. CDR3 bases: TGTGCCAGCAGCTTTAGTTCGCGGGGGAGCACAGATACGCAGTATTTT. The full variable domain, its missing parts supplied by reference TRBV11-2 and TRBJ2-3, is EAGVAQSPRYKIIEKRQSVAFWCNPISGHATLYWYQQILGQGPKLLIQFQNNGVVDDSQLPKDRFSAERLKGVDSTLKIQPAKLEDSAVYLCASSFSSRGSTDTQYFGPGTRLTVL.

This clone came up a few times. V usage is TRBV6-1 and J usage is TRBJ1-1; perhaps TRBD1 as D (5 bases). Germline V lookup: CDR1 MNHNS, CDR2 SASEGT. The CDR3 contains 14 residues. V lost 0 bases, J lost 4 bases, and 9 bases lay in between. The CDR3 DNA reads TGTGCCAGCAGTGAAGCTCCAGGGAGCACTGAAGCTTTCTTT. Residues: CASSEAPGSTEAFF.

The V gene is TRBV28, the J gene TRBJ2-3; D unresolved. Trimming took off 3 bases at V and 5 bases at J, with 15 bases between the two ends. CDR1 and CDR2 from the germline V gene are MDHEN and SYDVKM. The CDR3 consists of 15 residues. The CDR3 DNA reads as TGTGCCAGCAGTTTTTCAGACCACCGGCAAGATACGCAGTATTTT. This encodes CASSFSDHRQDTQYF.